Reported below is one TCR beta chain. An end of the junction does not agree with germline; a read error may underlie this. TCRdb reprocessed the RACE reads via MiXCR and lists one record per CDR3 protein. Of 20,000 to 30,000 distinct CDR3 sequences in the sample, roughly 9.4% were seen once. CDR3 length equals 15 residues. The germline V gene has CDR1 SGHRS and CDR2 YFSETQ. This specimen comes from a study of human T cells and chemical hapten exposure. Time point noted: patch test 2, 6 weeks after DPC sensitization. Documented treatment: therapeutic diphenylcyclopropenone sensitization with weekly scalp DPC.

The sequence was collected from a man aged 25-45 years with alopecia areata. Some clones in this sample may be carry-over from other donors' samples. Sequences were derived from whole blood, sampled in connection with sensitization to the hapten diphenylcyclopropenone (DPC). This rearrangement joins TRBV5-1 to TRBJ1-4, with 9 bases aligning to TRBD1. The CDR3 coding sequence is TGCGCCAGCAGCACGGGGACAGGGCCGGATGAAAAAATGTTTTTT. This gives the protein CASSTGTGPDEKMFF.